Listed below are T cell receptor beta chains from one sample, sequenced in a study of T cell responses to AZD1222 COVID-19 vaccine. Measured with immunoSEQ multiplex PCR; TCRdb has only the in-frame clones, and not every one. The profile shows about 30,000 clones, roughly 92% of them singletons. The specimen comprised peripheral blood, sampled on day 0 of AZD1222 vaccination. These receptors were obtained from an adult in good health. Each CDR3 is given with its conserved first and last residue. D genes are given only for firm matches. A clone size is listed for some rows: how often the clone was seen (once, few, many), or a class if it is expanded.

j_call v_call clone_size d_call cdr3_aa cdr3_nt
TRBJ2-1 TRBV9 . TRBD2 CASSVRTSARDNEQFF TGTGCCAGCAGCGTACGAACTAGCGCCAGGGACAATGAGCAGTTCTTC
TRBJ1-5 TRBV2 . TRBD1 CASSVDRVSNQPQHF TGTGCCAGCAGTGTGGACAGGGTGAGCAATCAGCCCCAGCATTTT
TRBJ2-7 TRBV4-2 . TRBD2 CASSQALLAGGREQYF TGTGCCAGCAGCCAGGCCCTTCTAGCGGGGGGGCGGGAGCAGTACTTC
TRBJ2-7 TRBV12-3/TRBV12-4 . . CASSLGLVLKQYF TGTGCCAGCAGTTTAGGGCTGGTACTCAAGCAGTACTTC
TRBJ2-1 TRBV5-8 large . CASSLEWQDEQFF TGTGCCAGCAGCTTAGAGTGGCAAGATGAGCAGTTCTTC
TRBJ2-7 TRBV6-5 . . CASSYSTGKYEQYF TGTGCCAGCAGTTACTCGACGGGAAAGTACGAGCAGTACTTC
TRBJ2-2 TRBV4-3 . TRBD2 CASSQVGSGRGELFF TGCGCCAGCAGCCAAGTTGGTAGCGGGAGGGGGGAGCTGTTTTTT
TRBJ2-7 TRBV6-5 . . CASSPTTGTPYF TGTGCCAGCAGTCCAACCACCGGGACACCGTACTTC
TRBJ2-7 TRBV6-5 . . CASSYSSYEQYF TGTGCCAGCAGTTACTCGAGCTACGAGCAGTACTTC
TRBJ1-1 TRBV19 . . CASSMPPMAEAFF TGTGCCAGTAGTATGCCCCCGATGGCTGAAGCTTTCTTT
TRBJ2-2 TRBV6-4 . . CASSDGGLDTGELFF TGTGCCAGCAGTGACGGAGGGTTGGACACCGGGGAGCTGTTTTTT
TRBJ1-1 TRBV12-3/TRBV12-4 once . CASSPWTGEAFF TGTGCCAGCAGTCCCTGGACGGGGGAGGCTTTCTTT
TRBJ2-3 TRBV19 . . CASSLPGWGSSTDTQYF TGTGCCAGTAGTCTCCCAGGATGGGGGAGCAGCACAGATACGCAGTATTTT